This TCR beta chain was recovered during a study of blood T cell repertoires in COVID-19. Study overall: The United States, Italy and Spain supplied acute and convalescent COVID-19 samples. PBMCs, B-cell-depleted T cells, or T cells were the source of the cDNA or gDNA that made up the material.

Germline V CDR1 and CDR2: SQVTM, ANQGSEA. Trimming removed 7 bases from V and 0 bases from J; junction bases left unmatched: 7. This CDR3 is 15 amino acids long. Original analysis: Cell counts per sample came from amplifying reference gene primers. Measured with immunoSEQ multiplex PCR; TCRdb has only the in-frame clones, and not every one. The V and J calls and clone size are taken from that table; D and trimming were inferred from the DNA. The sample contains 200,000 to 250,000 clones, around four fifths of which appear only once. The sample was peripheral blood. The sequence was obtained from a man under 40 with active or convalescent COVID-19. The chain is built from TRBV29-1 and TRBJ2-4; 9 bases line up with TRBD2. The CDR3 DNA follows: TGCAGCGCAAGTAGCGGGGGCCTAGCCAAAAACATTCAGTACTTC. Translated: CSASSGGLAKNIQYF.